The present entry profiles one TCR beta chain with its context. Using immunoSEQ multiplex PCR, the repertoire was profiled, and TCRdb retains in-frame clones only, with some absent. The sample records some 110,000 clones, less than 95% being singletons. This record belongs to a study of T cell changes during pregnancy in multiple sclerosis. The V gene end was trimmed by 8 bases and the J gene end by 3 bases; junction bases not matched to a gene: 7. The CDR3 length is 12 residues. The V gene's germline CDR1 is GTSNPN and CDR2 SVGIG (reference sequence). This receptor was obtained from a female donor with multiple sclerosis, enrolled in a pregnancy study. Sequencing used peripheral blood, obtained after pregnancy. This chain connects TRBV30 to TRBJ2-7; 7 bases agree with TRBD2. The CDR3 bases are TGTGCCGGTGGGGGGAGGGACTACGAGCAGTACTTC. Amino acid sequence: CAGGGRDYEQYF.